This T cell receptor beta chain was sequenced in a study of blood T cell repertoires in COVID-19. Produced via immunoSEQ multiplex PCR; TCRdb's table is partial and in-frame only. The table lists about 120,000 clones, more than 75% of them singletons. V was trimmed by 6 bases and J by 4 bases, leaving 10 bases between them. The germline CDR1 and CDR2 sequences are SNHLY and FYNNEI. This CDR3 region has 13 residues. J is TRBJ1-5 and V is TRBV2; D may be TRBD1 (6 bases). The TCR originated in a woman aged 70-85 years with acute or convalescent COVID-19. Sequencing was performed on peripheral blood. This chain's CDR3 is CASRADRNQPQHF. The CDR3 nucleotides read TGTGCCAGCAGGGCAGACAGGAATCAGCCCCAGCATTTT.